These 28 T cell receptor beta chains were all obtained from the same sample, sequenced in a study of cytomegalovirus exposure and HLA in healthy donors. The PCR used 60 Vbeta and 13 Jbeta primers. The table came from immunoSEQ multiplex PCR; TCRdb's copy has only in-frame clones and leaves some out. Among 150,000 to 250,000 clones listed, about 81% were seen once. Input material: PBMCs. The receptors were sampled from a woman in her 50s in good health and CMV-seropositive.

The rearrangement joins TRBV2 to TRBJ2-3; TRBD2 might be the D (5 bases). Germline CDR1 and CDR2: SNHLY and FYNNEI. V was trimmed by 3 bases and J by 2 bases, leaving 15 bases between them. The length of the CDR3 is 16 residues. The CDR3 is CASSDTGSGLTDTQYF. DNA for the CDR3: TGTGCCAGCAGTGACACGGGATCTGGGCTCACAGATACGCAGTATTTT.

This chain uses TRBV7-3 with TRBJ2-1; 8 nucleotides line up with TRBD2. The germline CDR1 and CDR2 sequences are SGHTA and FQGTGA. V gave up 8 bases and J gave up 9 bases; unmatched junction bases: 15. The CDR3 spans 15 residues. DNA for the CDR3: TGTGCCAGCGGGTCTCCGGGACTAGGGTTGCCTGAGCAGTTCTTC. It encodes CASGSPGLGLPEQFF.

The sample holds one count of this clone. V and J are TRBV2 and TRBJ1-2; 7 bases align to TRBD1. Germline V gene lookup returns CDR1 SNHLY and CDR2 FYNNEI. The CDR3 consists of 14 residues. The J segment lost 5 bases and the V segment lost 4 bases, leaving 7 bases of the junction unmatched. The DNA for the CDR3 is TGTGCCAGCAGTGGACTCGGGACAGCTTATGGCTACACCTTC. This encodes CASSGLGTAYGYTF. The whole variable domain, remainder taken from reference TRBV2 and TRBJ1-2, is EPEVTQTPSHQVTQMGQEVILRCVPISNHLYFYWYRQILGQKVEFLVSFYNNEISEKSEIFDDQFSVERPDGSNFTLKIRSTKLEDSAMYFCASSGLGTAYGYTFGSGTRLTVV.

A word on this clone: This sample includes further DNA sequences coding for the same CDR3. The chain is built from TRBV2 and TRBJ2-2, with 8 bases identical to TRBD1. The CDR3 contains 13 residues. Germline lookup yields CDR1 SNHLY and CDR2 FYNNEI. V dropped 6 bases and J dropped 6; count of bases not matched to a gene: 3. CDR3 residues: CASRGQGAGELFF. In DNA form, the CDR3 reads TGTGCCAGCAGAGGACAGGGTGCCGGGGAGCTGTTTTTT. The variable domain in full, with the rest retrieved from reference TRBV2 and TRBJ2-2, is EPEVTQTPSHQVTQMGQEVILRCVPISNHLYFYWYRQILGQKVEFLVSFYNNEISEKSEIFDDQFSVERPDGSNFTLKIRSTKLEDSAMYFCASRGQGAGELFFGEGSRLTVL.

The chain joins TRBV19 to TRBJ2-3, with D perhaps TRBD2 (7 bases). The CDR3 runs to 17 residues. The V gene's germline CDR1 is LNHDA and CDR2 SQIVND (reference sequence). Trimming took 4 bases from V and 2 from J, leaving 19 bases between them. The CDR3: CASSTKVAGAYTDTQYF. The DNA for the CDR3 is TGTGCCAGTAGTACAAAAGTCGCGGGGGCCTACACAGATACGCAGTATTTT.

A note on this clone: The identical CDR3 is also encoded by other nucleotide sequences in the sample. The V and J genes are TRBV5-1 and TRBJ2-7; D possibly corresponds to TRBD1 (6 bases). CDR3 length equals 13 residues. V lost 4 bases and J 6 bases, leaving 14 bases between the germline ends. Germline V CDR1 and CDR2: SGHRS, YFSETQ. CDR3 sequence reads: CASSRVQGSEQYF. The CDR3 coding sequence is TGCGCCAGCAGCAGAGTACAGGGATCCGAGCAGTACTTC.

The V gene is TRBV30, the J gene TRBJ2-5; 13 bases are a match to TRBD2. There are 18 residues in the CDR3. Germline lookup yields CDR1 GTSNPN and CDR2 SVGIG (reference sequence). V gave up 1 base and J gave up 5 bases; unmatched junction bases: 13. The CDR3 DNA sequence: TGTGCCTGGAGTGCCCCCTTTGGACTAGCGGGAGTGGGGGAGACCCAGTACTTC. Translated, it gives CAWSAPFGLAGVGETQYF.

CDR3 coding DNA: TGTGCCAGCAGGATCGGGACAGGGGGCTCGAGCTATGGCTACACCTTC. Its protein is CASRIGTGGSSYGYTF. V gene TRBV28 combines with J gene TRBJ1-2, with 12 bases aligning to TRBD1. V shed 6 bases, J shed 4 bases, and the junction held 9 bases outside the gene matches. Germline V gives CDR1 MDHEN, CDR2 SYDVKM. The CDR3 totals 16 residues.

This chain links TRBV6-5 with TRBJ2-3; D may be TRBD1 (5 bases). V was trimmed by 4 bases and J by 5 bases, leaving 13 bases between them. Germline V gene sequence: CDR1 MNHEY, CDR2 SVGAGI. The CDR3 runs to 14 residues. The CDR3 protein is CASSSLGEGDTQYF. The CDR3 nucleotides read TGTGCCAGCAGTTCGTTAGGGGAAGGAGATACGCAGTATTTT.

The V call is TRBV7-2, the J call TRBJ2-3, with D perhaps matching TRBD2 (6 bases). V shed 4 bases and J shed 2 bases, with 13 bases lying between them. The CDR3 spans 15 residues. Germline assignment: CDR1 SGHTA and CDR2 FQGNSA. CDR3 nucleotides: TGTGCCAGCAGCTCCCAAGGGACTTCCACAGATACGCAGTATTTT. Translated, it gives CASSSQGTSTDTQYF.

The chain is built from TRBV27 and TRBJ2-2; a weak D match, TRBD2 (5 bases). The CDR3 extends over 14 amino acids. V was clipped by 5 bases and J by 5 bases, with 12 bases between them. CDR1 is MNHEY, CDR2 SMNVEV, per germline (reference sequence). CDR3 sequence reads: CASSPLRGTGELFF. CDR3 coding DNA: TGTGCCAGCAGTCCCCTCCGAGGGACCGGGGAGCTGTTTTTT.

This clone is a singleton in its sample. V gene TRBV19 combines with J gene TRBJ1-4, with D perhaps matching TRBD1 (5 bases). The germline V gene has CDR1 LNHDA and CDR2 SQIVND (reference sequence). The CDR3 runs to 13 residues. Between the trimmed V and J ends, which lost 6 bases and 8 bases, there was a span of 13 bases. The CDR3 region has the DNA TGTGCCAGTAGCCGGACACAGGACGAAAAACTGTTTTTT. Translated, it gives CASSRTQDEKLFF.

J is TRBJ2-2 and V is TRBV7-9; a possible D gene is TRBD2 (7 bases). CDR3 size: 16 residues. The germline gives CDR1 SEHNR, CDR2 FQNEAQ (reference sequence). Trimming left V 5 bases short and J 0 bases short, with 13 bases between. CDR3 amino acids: CASSIGGGSNTGELFF. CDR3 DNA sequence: TGTGCCAGCAGCATCGGCGGGGGCTCGAACACCGGGGAGCTGTTTTTT.

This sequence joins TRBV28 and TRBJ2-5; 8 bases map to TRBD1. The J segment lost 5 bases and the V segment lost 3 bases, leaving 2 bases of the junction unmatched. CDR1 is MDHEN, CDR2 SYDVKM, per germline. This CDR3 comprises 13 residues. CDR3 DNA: TGTGCCAGCAGTTTGGACAGGGAGGAGACCCAGTACTTC. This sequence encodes CASSLDREETQYF. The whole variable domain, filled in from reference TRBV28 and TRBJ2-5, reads DVKVTQSSRYLVKRTGEKVFLECVQDMDHENMFWYRQDPGLGLRLIYFSYDVKMKEKGDIPEGYSVSREKKERFSLILESASTNQTSMYLCASSLDREETQYFGPGTRLLVL.

The CDR3 bases are TGTGCCAGCAGTTTATTGGTTGGAGCGGGGGAAGTCGGGACCCAGTACTTC. Translated: CASSLLVGAGEVGTQYF. V and J are TRBV28 and TRBJ2-5; 8 bases fit TRBD2. J gave up 7 bases and V 1 base, and 14 bases lay outside the gene matches. CDR1 is MDHEN and CDR2 is SYDVKM in the germline V gene. The CDR3 has 17 residues. Based on the CDR3 plus reference TRBV28 and TRBJ2-5, the full variable domain is DVKVTQSSRYLVKRTGEKVFLECVQDMDHENMFWYRQDPGLGLRLIYFSYDVKMKEKGDIPEGYSVSREKKERFSLILESASTNQTSMYLCASSLLVGAGEVGTQYFGPGTRLLVL.

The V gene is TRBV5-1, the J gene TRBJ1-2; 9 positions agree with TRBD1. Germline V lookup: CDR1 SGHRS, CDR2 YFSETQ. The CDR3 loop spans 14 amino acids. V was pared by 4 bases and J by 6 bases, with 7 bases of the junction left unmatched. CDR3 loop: CASSPGDRDNGYTF. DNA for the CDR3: TGCGCCAGCAGCCCCGGGGACAGGGACAATGGCTACACCTTC.

In DNA, the CDR3 is TGTGCCAGCAGTGGTGGCGGGAACTACGAGCAGTACTTC. The encoded protein is CASSGGGNYEQYF. This rearrangement joins TRBV2 to TRBJ2-7; D is perhaps TRBD2 (6 bases). The CDR3 consists of 13 residues. In germline, CDR1 is SNHLY, CDR2 FYNNEI. V shed 4 bases and J shed 3 bases, with 10 bases lying between them. The full variable domain, with the rest looked up from reference TRBV2 and TRBJ2-7, is EPEVTQTPSHQVTQMGQEVILRCVPISNHLYFYWYRQILGQKVEFLVSFYNNEISEKSEIFDDQFSVERPDGSNFTLKIRSTKLEDSAMYFCASSGGGNYEQYFGPGTRLTVT.

CDR3: CASSFVGQGAGGYTF. In DNA, the CDR3 is TGTGCCAGCAGCTTTGTTGGACAGGGGGCAGGTGGCTACACCTTC. The chain carries TRBV7-9 and TRBJ1-2; 11 positions agree with TRBD1. The CDR3 covers 15 residues. The germline V gene has CDR1 SEHNR and CDR2 FQNEAQ (reference sequence). The junction had 7 bases not matched to a gene; V was cut back by 3 bases and J by 7 bases.

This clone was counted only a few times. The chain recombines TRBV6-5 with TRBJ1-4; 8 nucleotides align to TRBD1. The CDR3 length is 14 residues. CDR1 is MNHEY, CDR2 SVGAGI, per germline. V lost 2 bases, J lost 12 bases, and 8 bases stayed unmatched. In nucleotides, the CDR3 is TGTGCCAGCAGTTACGAGGACAGGGATGGAGAACTGTTTTTT. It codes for CASSYEDRDGELFF.

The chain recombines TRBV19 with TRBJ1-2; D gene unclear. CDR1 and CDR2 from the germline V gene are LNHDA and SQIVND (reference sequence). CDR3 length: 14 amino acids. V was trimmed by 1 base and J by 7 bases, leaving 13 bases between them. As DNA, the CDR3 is TGTGCCAGTAGTATAGGCCAGGCGCCCGGTGGCTACACCTTC. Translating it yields CASSIGQAPGGYTF.

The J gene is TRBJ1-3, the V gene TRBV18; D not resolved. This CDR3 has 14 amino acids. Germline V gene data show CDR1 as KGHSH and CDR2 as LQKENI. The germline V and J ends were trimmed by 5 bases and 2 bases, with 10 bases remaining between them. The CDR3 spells CASSAGGAGNTIYF. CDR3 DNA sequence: TGTGCCAGCTCAGCAGGTGGCGCTGGAAACACCATATATTTT.

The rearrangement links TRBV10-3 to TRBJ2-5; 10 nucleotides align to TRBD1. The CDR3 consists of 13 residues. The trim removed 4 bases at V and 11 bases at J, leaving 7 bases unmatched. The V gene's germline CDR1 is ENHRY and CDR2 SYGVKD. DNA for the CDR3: TGTGCCATCAGTGGTCCCGGGACAGGGGAGCAGTACTTC. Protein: CAISGPGTGEQYF.

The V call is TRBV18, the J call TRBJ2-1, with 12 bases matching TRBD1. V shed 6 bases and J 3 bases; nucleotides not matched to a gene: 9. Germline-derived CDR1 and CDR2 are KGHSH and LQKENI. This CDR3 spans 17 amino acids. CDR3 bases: TGTGCCAGCTCTCAGGGACAGGGGGCTCGTCGCTACAATGAGCAGTTCTTC. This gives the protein CASSQGQGARRYNEQFF.

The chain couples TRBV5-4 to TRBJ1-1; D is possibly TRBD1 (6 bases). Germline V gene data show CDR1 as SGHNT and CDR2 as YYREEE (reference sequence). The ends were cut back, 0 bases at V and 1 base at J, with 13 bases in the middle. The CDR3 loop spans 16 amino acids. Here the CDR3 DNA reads TGTGCCAGCAGCTTGGTGCGGGGGGCTCCGAACACTGAAGCTTTCTTT. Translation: CASSLVRGAPNTEAFF.

The CDR3 nucleotides are TGTGCCAGCAGCCCCCTCCCATCAGGGGCCACAGAAAAACTGTTTTTT. It encodes CASSPLPSGATEKLFF. The J gene is TRBJ1-4, the V gene TRBV5-8, with a possible D match to TRBD1 (6 bases). Germline loops: CDR1 SGHTS, CDR2 YDEGEE. With 4 bases removed from V and 8 bases from J, the gap between germline ends came to 21 bases. This CDR3 spans 16 amino acids.

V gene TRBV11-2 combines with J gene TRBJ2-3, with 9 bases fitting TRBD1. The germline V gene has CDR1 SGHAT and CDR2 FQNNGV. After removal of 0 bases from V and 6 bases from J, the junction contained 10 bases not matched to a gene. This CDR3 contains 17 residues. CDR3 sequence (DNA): TGTGCCAGCAGCTTAGATCTAACAGGGGGCTTGAGCGATACGCAGTATTTT. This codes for CASSLDLTGGLSDTQYF.

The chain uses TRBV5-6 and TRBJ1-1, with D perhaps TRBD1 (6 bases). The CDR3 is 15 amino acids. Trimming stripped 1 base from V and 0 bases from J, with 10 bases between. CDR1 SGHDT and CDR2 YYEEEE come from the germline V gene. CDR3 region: CASSLLQGMNTEAFF. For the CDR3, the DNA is TGTGCCAGCAGCTTGTTGCAGGGGATGAACACTGAAGCTTTCTTT.

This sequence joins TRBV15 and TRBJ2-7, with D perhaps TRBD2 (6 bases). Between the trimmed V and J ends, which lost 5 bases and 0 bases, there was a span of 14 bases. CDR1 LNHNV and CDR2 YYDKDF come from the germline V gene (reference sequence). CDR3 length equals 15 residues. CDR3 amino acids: CATSFRDFSSYEQYF. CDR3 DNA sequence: TGTGCCACCAGCTTCCGGGACTTCTCCTCCTACGAGCAGTACTTC.